The rows below give T cell receptor beta chains drawn from one sample of a study of cytomegalovirus exposure and HLA in healthy donors. The repertoire was sequenced with immunoSEQ multiplex PCR; TCRdb's copy has only in-frame clones and lacks some. This sample's clone table lists 50,000 to 60,000 clones. Sequencing was done on a sample of PBMCs. These receptors came from a woman between 50 and 59 years old in good health and CMV-seropositive. Both conserved end residues are part of each CDR3. Each record gives: CDR3 length, D gene, J gene, V gene, CDR3 DNA, CDR3 protein. The D gene is left open where the match is weak.

>17|-|TRBJ2-6|TRBV4-1
TGCGCCAGCAGCCAAGGGGGGCCAGGGCCTGGGGCCAACGTCCTGACTTTC
CASSQGGPGPGANVLTF
>16|-|TRBJ2-2|TRBV5-1
TGCGCCAGCAGCTTAGGACAGAACGCGAACACCGGGGAGCTGTTTTTT
CASSLGQNANTGELFF
>13|-|TRBJ2-4|TRBV5-6
TGTGCCAGCAGCTTGGGAGGGTCGGACATTCAGTACTTC
CASSLGGSDIQYF
>16|TRBD2|TRBJ2-3|TRBV5-6
TGTGCCAGCAGCTTAGTACTAGCGCAATTCACAGATACGCAGTATTTT
CASSLVLAQFTDTQYF
>15|-|TRBJ2-2|TRBV5-6
TGTGCCAGCAGCTTGACCGGGTTGTATACCGGGAAGCTGTTTTTT
CASSLTGLYTGKLFF
>12|TRBD1|TRBJ2-7|TRBV29-1
TGCAGCGCGGGACAGAGCTCCTACGAGCAGTACTTC
CSAGQSSYEQYF
>16|TRBD2|TRBJ2-3|TRBV18
TGTGCCAGCTCACCACCTAGCGGGGGCCTCACAGATACGCAGTATTTT
CASSPPSGGLTDTQYF
>12|TRBD1|TRBJ1-2|TRBV19
TGTGCCAGTAGTATGCGGACAGGAGGCTACACCTTC
CASSMRTGGYTF
>15|-|TRBJ1-3|TRBV6-1
TGTGCCAGCAGTGAAGCCCCGAGCTCTGGAAACACCATATATTTT
CASSEAPSSGNTIYF
>15|TRBD2|TRBJ2-2|TRBV28
TGTGCCAGCAGGGCGGGGGGCACGAACACCGGGGAGCTGTTTTTT
CASRAGGTNTGELFF
>12|TRBD2|TRBJ2-5|TRBV19
TGTGCCAGTAGTCCTAGCGGAGAGACCCAGTACTTC
CASSPSGETQYF
>14|TRBD1|TRBJ1-4|TRBV7-9
TGTGCCAGCAGCTTGGGACAGCCTAATGAAAAACTGTTTTTT
CASSLGQPNEKLFF
>13|-|TRBJ2-7|TRBV29-1
TGCAGCGTTGAAGAGCGGAGCACCTACGAGCAGTACTTC
CSVEERSTYEQYF
>15|-|TRBJ1-2|TRBV7-3
TGTGCCAGCAGCTTAAGAAAACCCCATCTACGATTACACACCTTC
CASSLRKPHLRLHTF
>17|-|TRBJ1-3|TRBV5-1
TGCGCCAGCCGCCCGGGGGTGAGGGCCGCGTCTGGAAACACCATATATTTT
CASRPGVRAASGNTIYF
>11|TRBD2|TRBJ2-7|TRBV29-1
TGCAGCGTCGGGACTATTCGGGAGCAGTACTTC
CSVGTIREQYF
>14|-|TRBJ2-7|TRBV28
TGTGCCAGCAGTGTTAGCGGTTCCCCCTACGAGCAGTACTTC
CASSVSGSPYEQYF
>11|-|TRBJ1-1|TRBV18
TGTGCCAGCTCACCGGGGGGGGAAGCTTTCTTT
CASSPGGEAFF
>15|TRBD2|TRBJ2-7|TRBV4-1
TGCGCCAGCAGCCAACCTAGCGGGGTCCTAAAGGAGCAGTACTTC
CASSQPSGVLKEQYF
>14|TRBD1|TRBJ2-7|TRBV5-8
TGTGCCAGCAGCCGGACAGGGGGCGGCTACGAGCAGTACTTC
CASSRTGGGYEQYF
>14|-|TRBJ2-5|TRBV5-6
TGTGCCAGCAGCTACCCAGGGTCACAAGAGACCCAGTACTTC
CASSYPGSQETQYF
>14|-|TRBJ2-5|TRBV7-9
TGTGCCAGCAGCAAGGCTCAGGGAACGGAGACCCAGTACTTC
CASSKAQGTETQYF
>17|TRBD1|TRBJ1-4|TRBV5-8
TGTGCCAGCAGCTCTGGGACAGGGGGCTCAACTAATGAAAAACTGTTTTTT
CASSSGTGGSTNEKLFF
>15|TRBD1|TRBJ2-7|TRBV6-1
TGTGCCAGCAGGCCCCCCGGGACAGGGATGTACGAGCAGTACTTC
CASRPPGTGMYEQYF
>15|TRBD1|TRBJ2-7|TRBV5-8
TGTGCCAGCAGCTTGTGGGGGCAGGGGGTCTACGAGCAGTACTTC
CASSLWGQGVYEQYF
>15|TRBD2|TRBJ2-1|TRBV7-9
TGTGCCAGCAGCACGCCGGGACTAGCCCTCAATGAGCAGTTCTTC
CASSTPGLALNEQFF
>14|-|TRBJ1-1|TRBV5-6
TGTGCCAGCAGCTTTCAGGGATGGAAGACTGAAGCTTTCTTT
CASSFQGWKTEAFF
>18|TRBD2|TRBJ2-1|TRBV19
TGTGCCAGTAGTATACGGGCCCCTGGTAGCGGGACCTACAATGAGCAGTTCTTC
CASSIRAPGSGTYNEQFF
>18|-|TRBJ1-4|TRBV5-1
TGCGCCAGCAGTTCAGGGTTTTACAGGGATGCAACTAATGAAAAACTGTTTTTT
CASSSGFYRDATNEKLFF
>14|-|TRBJ2-1|TRBV29-1
TGCAGCGTTGAAGATCGGACACGCTACAATGAGCAGTTCTTC
CSVEDRTRYNEQFF
>15|-|TRBJ2-5|TRBV19
TGTGCCAGTAGTTCGAGCAGGGGGGCGACGGCGACCCAGTACTTC
CASSSSRGATATQYF
>15|TRBD1|TRBJ1-2|TRBV4-2
TGTGCCAGCAGCCAGGGACAGGGACTTAACTATGGCTACACCTTC
CASSQGQGLNYGYTF
>16|-|TRBJ1-2|TRBV6-1
TGTGCCAGCAGTGAAGCGCGGGGGGGCGCCAACTATGGCTACACCTTC
CASSEARGGANYGYTF
>15|-|TRBJ2-5|TRBV21-1
TGTGCCAGCAGCATGGTACAGGGGAGCCAAGAGACCCAGTACTTC
CASSMVQGSQETQYF
>16|TRBD1|TRBJ1-2|TRBV2
TGTGCCAGCACCCGGGACAGGCCCGGGGGGAACTATGGCTACACCTTC
CASTRDRPGGNYGYTF
>20|TRBD2|TRBJ2-4|TRBV4-2
TGTGCCAGCAGCCAAGACGTGGGACTAGCGGGGGGCCTAGCCAAAAACATTCAGTACTTC
CASSQDVGLAGGLAKNIQYF
>13|TRBD1|TRBJ1-2|TRBV28
TGTGCCAGCCGACGGACAGGGGGCATTGGCTACACCTTC
CASRRTGGIGYTF
>18|TRBD1|TRBJ1-2|TRBV18
TGTGCCAGCTCCCGGGATATCACCGGGACAGGAGCTAACTATGGCTACACCTTC
CASSRDITGTGANYGYTF
>15|-|TRBJ2-1|TRBV2
TGTGCCAGCAGTGGAGGGCGGGTCGTCTACAATGAGCAGTTCTTC
CASSGGRVVYNEQFF
>15|-|TRBJ2-3|TRBV4-1
TGCGCCAGCAGCCTCGGGAGAGCCCGGGGGGATACGCAGTATTTT
CASSLGRARGDTQYF
>15|TRBD2|TRBJ2-2|TRBV11-3
TGTGCCAGCAGCTTGCGGGGGGCGTCCACCGGGGAGCTGTTTTTT
CASSLRGASTGELFF
>15|-|TRBJ2-2|TRBV5-1
TGCGCCAGCAGCTTGGTGCAGGGGGGCACCGGGGAGCTGTTTTTT
CASSLVQGGTGELFF
>16|-|TRBJ1-3|TRBV5-1
TGCGCCAGCAGCTTGGTACAGGGAGTGACCGGAAACACCATATATTTT
CASSLVQGVTGNTIYF
>15|TRBD1|TRBJ1-2|TRBV7-2
TGTGCCAGCAGACCACCGGGACAGGTGTACTATGGCTACACCTTC
CASRPPGQVYYGYTF
>16|TRBD2|TRBJ2-1|TRBV4-1
TGCGCCAGCAGCCCTTTAAGCGGGAGGAGATACAATGAGCAGTTCTTC
CASSPLSGRRYNEQFF